The T cell receptor (beta chain) under discussion was sequenced for a study of radiation and T cells in renal cell carcinoma. V was shortened by 4 bases and J by 0 bases, with 8 bases between the two germline ends. Looked up from germline, CDR1 is SGHDT and CDR2 is YYEEEE. This CDR3 comprises 14 residues. The table lists this clone with a few counts. Time point indicated: blood 2 weeks post-SBRT. Treatment defined: 15 Gy SBRT to primary tumor, nephrectomy 4 weeks later. The repertoire was sequenced with immunoSEQ multiplex PCR; TCRdb's copy has only in-frame clones and lacks some. In the table there are about 120,000 clones, 70% to 90% of which are singletons.

This TCR was recovered from a woman aged 60 to 75 with renal cell carcinoma. The sequences come from blood, collected from a patient whose treatment included radiotherapy and nephrectomy. V and J are TRBV5-6 and TRBJ1-3; D remains unclear. The CDR3 bases are TGTGCCAGCAGCCAAATAACCTCTGGAAACACCATATATTTT. Translating it yields CASSQITSGNTIYF. Together with reference TRBV5-6 and TRBJ1-3, the CDR3 gives the full variable domain: DAGVTQSPTHLIKTRGQQVTLRCSPKSGHDTVSWYQQALGQGPQFIFQYYEEEERQRGNFPDRFSGHQFPNYSSELNVNALLLGDSALYLCASSQITSGNTIYFGEGSWLTVV.